This TCR beta chain was identified during a study of cytomegalovirus exposure and HLA in healthy donors. Study as a whole: Earlier work reported 100 million or so unique TCR beta sequences from 170 million or so T cells. Whole-study results and caveats: CMV serostatus was the sole immune exposure data available. Researchers left out some V segments, among them TRBV6-2 and TRBV6-3, as indistinguishable.

For this clone: Its antigen is still unknown.

In the PCR, 60 Vbeta and 13 Jbeta primers were used. As originally analysed: Later reanalysis found about 80 million unique TCR beta chains, roughly 10 million of them shared. The method was immunoSEQ multiplex PCR; TCRdb's version includes in-frame clones alone and lacks a portion of them. V and J calls and clone size come straight from that table; D and trimming were deduced from the DNA. The sample consists of 150,000 or so clones, more than 60% of them appearing once. After removal of 4 bases from V and 5 bases from J, the junction contained 5 bases not matched to a gene. Per the germline V gene, CDR1 is SGHTS and CDR2 is YDEGEE. The CDR3 length is 14 residues.

The specimen sequenced was PBMCs. This sequence was found in a man aged 40-50 years in good health and CMV-seronegative. V usage is TRBV5-8 and J usage is TRBJ2-2, with 7 positions matching TRBD1. CDR3: CASSRQGTTGELFF. Here the CDR3 DNA reads TGTGCCAGCAGCAGACAGGGAACTACCGGGGAGCTGTTTTTT.